The rows below give T cell receptor beta chains drawn from one sample of a study of cytomegalovirus exposure and HLA in healthy donors. TCRdb's table, derived via immunoSEQ multiplex PCR, lists solely in-frame clones and lacks some. The sample includes more than 130,000 clones, 80% of them seen just once. Sequencing was carried out using PBMCs. The source of these receptors is a man in his forties in good health and CMV-seropositive. CDR3s include the opening cysteine and the closing phenylalanine or tryptophan. D genes are given only for firm matches. Only some rows state a clone size, as once, few, many or a class for expanded clones.

d_gene: -
j_gene: TRBJ2-3
abundance: -
len: 12
v_gene: TRBV7-9
CDR3nt: TGTGCCAGCAGTCCATCCGAACGGATGGGGCATTTT
CDR3aa: CASSPSERMGHF

d_gene: TRBD2
j_gene: TRBJ2-3
abundance: -
len: 17
v_gene: TRBV4-2
CDR3nt: TGTGCCAGCAGCCAAGGAAGTACCGGGGGGAACGCAGATACGCAGTATTTT
CDR3aa: CASSQGSTGGNADTQYF

d_gene: TRBD1
j_gene: TRBJ1-1
abundance: -
len: 15
v_gene: TRBV6-5
CDR3nt: TGTGCCAGCGTCAAACAGGGGCCCCGGGGCACTGAAGCTTTCTTT
CDR3aa: CASVKQGPRGTEAFF

d_gene: -
j_gene: TRBJ1-2
abundance: few
len: 13
v_gene: TRBV28
CDR3nt: TGTGCCAGCAGTTTAGAGGGATTCAGGGGCTACACCTTC
CDR3aa: CASSLEGFRGYTF

d_gene: -
j_gene: TRBJ1-2
abundance: -
len: 11
v_gene: TRBV6-1
CDR3nt: TGTGCCAGCGCCGAACTCTATGGCTACACCTTC
CDR3aa: CASAELYGYTF

d_gene: TRBD1
j_gene: TRBJ2-7
abundance: -
len: 15
v_gene: TRBV5-5
CDR3nt: TGTGCCAGCAGCTTGGCCTGGACAGGGGCCTACGAGCAGTACTTC
CDR3aa: CASSLAWTGAYEQYF

d_gene: TRBD2
j_gene: TRBJ2-7
abundance: -
len: 17
v_gene: TRBV11-3
CDR3nt: TGTGCCAGCAGCTTAGATTCGGGGCTAGCGGGTCTCTACGAGCAGTACTTC
CDR3aa: CASSLDSGLAGLYEQYF

d_gene: TRBD1
j_gene: TRBJ2-2
abundance: -
len: 12
v_gene: TRBV6-1
CDR3nt: TGTGCCAGCAGCCAGGGGGCCGGGGAGCTGTTTTTT
CDR3aa: CASSQGAGELFF

d_gene: TRBD1
j_gene: TRBJ1-2
abundance: -
len: 16
v_gene: TRBV5-5
CDR3nt: TGTGCCAGCAGCTACTTTGACAGGGTGATGGACTATGGCTACACCTTC
CDR3aa: CASSYFDRVMDYGYTF

d_gene: -
j_gene: TRBJ1-3
abundance: -
len: 11
v_gene: TRBV20-1
CDR3nt: TGCAGTGCTAGAGCAGGGGTCACCATATATTTT
CDR3aa: CSARAGVTIYF

d_gene: -
j_gene: TRBJ2-7
abundance: -
len: 15
v_gene: TRBV27
CDR3nt: TGTGCCAGCAGCTATCGCGGGACGGACACCTACGAGCAGTACTTC
CDR3aa: CASSYRGTDTYEQYF

d_gene: -
j_gene: TRBJ2-4
abundance: -
len: 16
v_gene: TRBV4-1
CDR3nt: TGCGCCAGCAGCCAAGATTGGGCAGAAGCCAAAAACATTCAGTACTTC
CDR3aa: CASSQDWAEAKNIQYF

d_gene: -
j_gene: TRBJ1-2
abundance: -
len: 14
v_gene: TRBV5-8
CDR3nt: TGTGCCAGCAGCTTGGAGGGGTTTAGCTATGGCTACACCTTC
CDR3aa: CASSLEGFSYGYTF

d_gene: TRBD2
j_gene: TRBJ2-7
abundance: -
len: 14
v_gene: TRBV27
CDR3nt: TGTGCCAGCAGTTTTTCGGGGGGGCTCTACGAGCAGTACTTC
CDR3aa: CASSFSGGLYEQYF

d_gene: TRBD1
j_gene: TRBJ2-7
abundance: -
len: 15
v_gene: TRBV28
CDR3nt: TGTGCCAGCAGTTTATTCGGGACAGGGCGCTACGAGCAGTACTTC
CDR3aa: CASSLFGTGRYEQYF

d_gene: -
j_gene: TRBJ2-2
abundance: -
len: 14
v_gene: TRBV7-3
CDR3nt: TGTGCCAGCAGCTTATCTTTAAACACCGGGGAGCTGTTTTTT
CDR3aa: CASSLSLNTGELFF

d_gene: TRBD1
j_gene: TRBJ2-1
abundance: few
len: 14
v_gene: TRBV2
CDR3nt: TGTGCCAGCATGACAGGGGGCTCGTATAATGAGCAGTTCTTC
CDR3aa: CASMTGGSYNEQFF

d_gene: -
j_gene: TRBJ2-7
abundance: few
len: 14
v_gene: TRBV6-5
CDR3nt: TGTGCCAGCAGTTCAAGGACGGGAACCTACGAGCAGTACTTC
CDR3aa: CASSSRTGTYEQYF

d_gene: TRBD1
j_gene: TRBJ1-5
abundance: -
len: 16
v_gene: TRBV19
CDR3nt: TGTGCCAGTAGTCCTACAGGGGGCAATAGCAATCAGCCCCAGCATTTT
CDR3aa: CASSPTGGNSNQPQHF

d_gene: -
j_gene: TRBJ1-5
abundance: -
len: 14
v_gene: TRBV19
CDR3nt: TGTGCCAGTACGGGAGAGGTTAGCAATCAGCCCCAGCATTTT
CDR3aa: CASTGEVSNQPQHF

d_gene: -
j_gene: TRBJ1-5
abundance: -
len: 16
v_gene: TRBV15
CDR3nt: TGTGCCACCAGCAGACGAACAGGGTCGGGGCATCAGCCCCAGCATTTT
CDR3aa: CATSRRTGSGHQPQHF

d_gene: -
j_gene: TRBJ2-2
abundance: -
len: 15
v_gene: TRBV28
CDR3nt: TGTGCCAGCAGTTTCAGGGGGGTTACCACCGGGGAGCTGTTTTTT
CDR3aa: CASSFRGVTTGELFF

d_gene: TRBD2
j_gene: TRBJ2-7
abundance: -
len: 14
v_gene: TRBV27
CDR3nt: TGTGCCAGCAGTTCTAGCGGGAGAGCTAGCGAGCAGTACTTC
CDR3aa: CASSSSGRASEQYF

d_gene: TRBD2
j_gene: TRBJ2-1
abundance: -
len: 15
v_gene: TRBV19
CDR3nt: TGTGCCAGTAGTAGAGGGACTAGCGGGAGTAATGAGCAGTTCTTC
CDR3aa: CASSRGTSGSNEQFF

d_gene: -
j_gene: TRBJ1-3
abundance: -
len: 11
v_gene: TRBV30
CDR3nt: TGTGCCTGGACTACTGGAAACACCATATATTTT
CDR3aa: CAWTTGNTIYF

d_gene: TRBD1
j_gene: TRBJ2-6
abundance: -
len: 15
v_gene: TRBV4-3
CDR3nt: TGCGCCAGCACCTACAGGGGCTCTGGGGCCAACGTCCTGACTTTC
CDR3aa: CASTYRGSGANVLTF

d_gene: TRBD2
j_gene: TRBJ2-7
abundance: -
len: 15
v_gene: TRBV7-9
CDR3nt: TGTGCCAGCAGCTGGACTAGCGGACCACTGTACGAGCAGTACTTC
CDR3aa: CASSWTSGPLYEQYF

d_gene: TRBD1
j_gene: TRBJ2-7
abundance: -
len: 14
v_gene: TRBV7-8
CDR3nt: TGTGCCAGCAGCTTAACAGGGGGCTTTTACGAGCAGTACTTC
CDR3aa: CASSLTGGFYEQYF

d_gene: TRBD1
j_gene: TRBJ2-7
abundance: -
len: 15
v_gene: TRBV27
CDR3nt: TGTGCCAGCAGTATCAAAGGGACAGGGAGGAGAGAGCAGTACTTC
CDR3aa: CASSIKGTGRREQYF

d_gene: -
j_gene: TRBJ1-1
abundance: -
len: 12
v_gene: TRBV9
CDR3nt: TGTGCCAGCGGGGGGAGAAACACTGAAGCTTTCTTT
CDR3aa: CASGGRNTEAFF

d_gene: -
j_gene: TRBJ1-4
abundance: -
len: 13
v_gene: TRBV5-1
CDR3nt: TGCGCCAGCAGCTTGAACAGACCTGAAAAACTGTTTTTT
CDR3aa: CASSLNRPEKLFF

d_gene: TRBD1
j_gene: TRBJ1-4
abundance: -
len: 14
v_gene: TRBV28
CDR3nt: TGTGCCAGCAGGTCCGGGACAGGGGATGAAAAACTGTTTTTT
CDR3aa: CASRSGTGDEKLFF

d_gene: -
j_gene: TRBJ1-2
abundance: few
len: 11
v_gene: TRBV29-1
CDR3nt: TGCAGCGTTGGGATAGGGCGGACTTACACCTTC
CDR3aa: CSVGIGRTYTF

d_gene: TRBD2
j_gene: TRBJ2-1
abundance: -
len: 16
v_gene: TRBV7-2
CDR3nt: TGTGCCAGCAGCTTAATGTCTAGCGGGAGAGGATGGGAGCAGTTCTTC
CDR3aa: CASSLMSSGRGWEQFF

d_gene: -
j_gene: TRBJ2-7
abundance: -
len: 16
v_gene: TRBV10-3
CDR3nt: TGTGCCATCAGTGAGGGACAACCCTCGGGCTCCTACGAGCAGTACTTC
CDR3aa: CAISEGQPSGSYEQYF

d_gene: -
j_gene: TRBJ2-1
abundance: -
len: 17
v_gene: TRBV5-1
CDR3nt: TGCGCCAGCAGCTTGGACGGCGGGGGCGTCTCCTACAATGAGCAGTTCTTC
CDR3aa: CASSLDGGGVSYNEQFF

d_gene: -
j_gene: TRBJ2-5
abundance: -
len: 14
v_gene: TRBV28
CDR3nt: TGTGCCAGCAGTTTGCACAGGCCCTCGGAGACCCAGTACTTC
CDR3aa: CASSLHRPSETQYF

d_gene: TRBD1
j_gene: TRBJ1-2
abundance: -
len: 19
v_gene: TRBV5-1
CDR3nt: TGCGCCAGCAGCTTGGCGAGGACAGGGTTAGGTCTAAATATAAGCGGCTACACCTTC
CDR3aa: CASSLARTGLGLNISGYTF

d_gene: -
j_gene: TRBJ2-1
abundance: -
len: 12
v_gene: TRBV5-1
CDR3nt: TGCGCCAGCAGCTCAAGAGTGAATGAGCAGTTCTTC
CDR3aa: CASSSRVNEQFF

d_gene: TRBD2
j_gene: TRBJ2-5
abundance: -
len: 18
v_gene: TRBV27
CDR3nt: TGTGCCAGCAGTCCTTTCACTGTGAAGCGGGGGGGGCAAGAGACCCAGTACTTC
CDR3aa: CASSPFTVKRGGQETQYF

d_gene: -
j_gene: TRBJ1-4
abundance: -
len: 12
v_gene: TRBV18
CDR3nt: TGTGCCAGCTCCTCAGGGGCTGAAAAACTGTTTTTT
CDR3aa: CASSSGAEKLFF

d_gene: TRBD1
j_gene: TRBJ2-5
abundance: -
len: 13
v_gene: TRBV5-6
CDR3nt: TGTGCCAGCAGACCCCAGGGGGTGGAGACCCAGTACTTC
CDR3aa: CASRPQGVETQYF

d_gene: -
j_gene: TRBJ2-7
abundance: -
len: 13
v_gene: TRBV19
CDR3nt: TGTGCCAGTAGTCGGACACTATCCTACGAGCAGTACTTC
CDR3aa: CASSRTLSYEQYF

d_gene: -
j_gene: TRBJ2-5
abundance: -
len: 13
v_gene: TRBV18
CDR3nt: TGTGCCAGCTCACCAGGGCAGAAAGAGACCCAGTACTTC
CDR3aa: CASSPGQKETQYF

d_gene: -
j_gene: TRBJ1-5
abundance: once
len: 15
v_gene: TRBV19
CDR3nt: TGTGCCAGTACCCTCGGACAAGCTAGCAATCAGCCCCAGCATTTT
CDR3aa: CASTLGQASNQPQHF

d_gene: TRBD2
j_gene: TRBJ2-7
abundance: -
len: 14
v_gene: TRBV7-2
CDR3nt: TGTGCCAGCAGCCCTAGCGGGGGGAATTACGAGCAGTACTTC
CDR3aa: CASSPSGGNYEQYF

d_gene: -
j_gene: TRBJ1-2
abundance: -
len: 14
v_gene: TRBV6-6
CDR3nt: TGTGCCAGCAGTTACTCCCACGATGGAGGCCACTACACCTTC
CDR3aa: CASSYSHDGGHYTF

d_gene: TRBD2
j_gene: TRBJ2-5
abundance: few
len: 18
v_gene: TRBV7-9
CDR3nt: TGTGCCAGCAGCTTCGTTACCGGGACTAGCGGGTCGGTGGAGACCCAGTACTTC
CDR3aa: CASSFVTGTSGSVETQYF

d_gene: -
j_gene: TRBJ1-4
abundance: -
len: 15
v_gene: TRBV7-8
CDR3nt: TGTGCCAGCAGCTTAGACGGGACAACTAATGAAAAACTGTTTTTT
CDR3aa: CASSLDGTTNEKLFF

d_gene: -
j_gene: TRBJ2-3
abundance: -
len: 15
v_gene: TRBV15
CDR3nt: TGTGCCACCAGCAGAGATTCACCAGGGCCAGATACGCAGTATTTT
CDR3aa: CATSRDSPGPDTQYF